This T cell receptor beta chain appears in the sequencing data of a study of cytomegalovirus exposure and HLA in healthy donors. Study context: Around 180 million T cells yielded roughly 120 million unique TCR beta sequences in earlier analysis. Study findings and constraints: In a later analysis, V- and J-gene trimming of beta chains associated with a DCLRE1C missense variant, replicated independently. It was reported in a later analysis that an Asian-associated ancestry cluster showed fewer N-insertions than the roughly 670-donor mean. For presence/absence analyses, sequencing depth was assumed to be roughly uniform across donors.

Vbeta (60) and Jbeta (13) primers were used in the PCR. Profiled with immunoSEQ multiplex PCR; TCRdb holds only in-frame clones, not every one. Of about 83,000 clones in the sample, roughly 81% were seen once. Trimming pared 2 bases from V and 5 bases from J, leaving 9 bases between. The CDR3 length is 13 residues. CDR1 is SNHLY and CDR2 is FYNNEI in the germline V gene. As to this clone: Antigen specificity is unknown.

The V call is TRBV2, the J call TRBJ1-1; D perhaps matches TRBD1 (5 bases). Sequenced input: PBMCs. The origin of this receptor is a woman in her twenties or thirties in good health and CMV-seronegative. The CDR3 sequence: CASSESGTTEAFF. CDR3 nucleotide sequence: TGTGCCAGCAGTGAATCGGGGACTACTGAAGCTTTCTTT.